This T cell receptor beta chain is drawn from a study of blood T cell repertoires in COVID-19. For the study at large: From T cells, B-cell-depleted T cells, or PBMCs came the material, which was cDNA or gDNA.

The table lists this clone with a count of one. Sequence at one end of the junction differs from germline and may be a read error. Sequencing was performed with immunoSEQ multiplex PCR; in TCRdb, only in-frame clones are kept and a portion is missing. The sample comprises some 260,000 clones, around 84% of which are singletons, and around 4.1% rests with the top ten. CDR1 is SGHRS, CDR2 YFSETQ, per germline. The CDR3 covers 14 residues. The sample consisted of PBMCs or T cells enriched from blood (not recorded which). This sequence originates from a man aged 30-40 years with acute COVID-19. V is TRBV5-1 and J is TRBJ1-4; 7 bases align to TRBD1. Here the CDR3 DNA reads TGTGCCAGCAGCCTGGACAGGAGTAGAGAAAAACTGTTTTTT. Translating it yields CASSLDRSREKLFF. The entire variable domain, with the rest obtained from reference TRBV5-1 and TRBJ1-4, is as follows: KAGVTQTPRYLIKTRGQQVTLSCSPISGHRSVSWYQQTPGQGLQFLFEYFSETQRNKGNFPGRFSGRQFSNSRSEMNVSTLELGDSALYLCASSLDRSREKLFFGSGTQLSVL.